This T cell receptor (beta chain) comes out of a study of blood T cell repertoires in COVID-19. Study at large: Researchers got acute and convalescent COVID-19 samples from the United States, Italy and Spain. Nucleic acid was either cDNA or gDNA, and it came from T cells, B-cell-depleted T cells, or PBMCs.

In the authors' workflow: Reference gene primer amplification yielded estimated nucleated cell counts. TCRdb keeps only in-frame clones here, not all; method: immunoSEQ multiplex PCR. V, J and clone size are taken as reported in that table, and D and trimming were inferred from the DNA itself. This table has around 380,000 clones, 70% to 85% appearing once. The CDR3 runs to 17 residues. Germline values: CDR1 MDHEN, CDR2 SYDVKM. V gave up 6 bases and J gave up 0 bases, with 18 bases separating them. The chain employs TRBV28 and TRBJ1-3; TRBD1 is a possible D gene (6 bases). The TCR was taken from a human donor with acute or convalescent COVID-19. The donor label of this sample is uncertain. The sample was peripheral blood. The CDR3 DNA sequence: TGTGCCAGCAGCTCGGCAGGGGTGTTGATCTCTGGAAACACCATATATTTT. It yields the protein CASSSAGVLISGNTIYF.